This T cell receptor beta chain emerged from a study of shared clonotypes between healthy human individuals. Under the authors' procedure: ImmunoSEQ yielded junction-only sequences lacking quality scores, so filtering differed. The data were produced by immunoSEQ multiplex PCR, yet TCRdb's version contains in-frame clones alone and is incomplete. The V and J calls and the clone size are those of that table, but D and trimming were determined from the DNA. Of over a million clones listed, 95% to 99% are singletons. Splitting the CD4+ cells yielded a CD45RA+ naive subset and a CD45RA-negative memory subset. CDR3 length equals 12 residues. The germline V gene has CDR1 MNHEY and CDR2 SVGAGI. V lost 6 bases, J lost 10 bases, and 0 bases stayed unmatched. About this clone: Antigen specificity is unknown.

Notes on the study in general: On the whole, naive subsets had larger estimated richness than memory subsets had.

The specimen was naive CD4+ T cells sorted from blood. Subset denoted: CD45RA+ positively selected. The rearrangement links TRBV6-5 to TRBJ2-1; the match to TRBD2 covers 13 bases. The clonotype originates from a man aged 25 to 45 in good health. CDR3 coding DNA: TGTGCCAGCAGGGGACTAGCGGGAGAGCAGTTCTTC. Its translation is CASRGLAGEQFF.